This T cell receptor beta chain originates from a study of cytotoxic CD8 clonotypes in ibrutinib-treated CLL. The protocol was immunoSEQ multiplex PCR, while the TCRdb copy is restricted to in-frame clones and leaves out a portion. Of about 200,000 clones in the sample, nearly 80% were seen once. Trimming took off 2 bases at V and 0 bases at J, with 11 bases between the two ends. The germline V gene encodes CDR1 MDHEN and CDR2 SYDVKM. CDR3 length equals 17 residues. Findings of the study overall: Pretreatment clonality was elevated relative to age-matched healthy donors and paralleled circulating CD8+ T-cell counts. Clonality went higher at ibrutinib response and then dropped back toward baseline at progression.

Turning to this clone: Its antigen is undetermined.

This chain links TRBV28 with TRBJ2-6; possibly TRBD2 for D (5 bases). The material sequenced was PBMCs, taken after 12 months of ibrutinib treatment. This TCR was recovered from a human donor with chronic lymphocytic leukemia. The DNA for the CDR3 is TGTGCCAGCAGTTTACCAGGACTGGCCTCTGGGGCCAACGTCCTGACTTTC. It codes for CASSLPGLASGANVLTF. Full variable domain (outside the CDR3, taken from reference TRBV28 and TRBJ2-6): DVKVTQSSRYLVKRTGEKVFLECVQDMDHENMFWYRQDPGLGLRLIYFSYDVKMKEKGDIPEGYSVSREKKERFSLILESASTNQTSMYLCASSLPGLASGANVLTFGAGSRLTVL.